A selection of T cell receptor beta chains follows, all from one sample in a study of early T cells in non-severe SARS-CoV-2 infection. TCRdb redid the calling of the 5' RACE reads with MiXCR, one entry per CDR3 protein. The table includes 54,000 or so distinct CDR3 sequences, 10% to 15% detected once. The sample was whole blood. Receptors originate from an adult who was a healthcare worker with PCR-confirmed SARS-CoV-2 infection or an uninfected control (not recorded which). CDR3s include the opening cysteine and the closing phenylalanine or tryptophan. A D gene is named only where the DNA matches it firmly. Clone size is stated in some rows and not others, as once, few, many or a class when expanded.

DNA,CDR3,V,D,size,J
TGCGCCAGCAGCTCGAGACTAGCGGGAGCCCAATACAATGAGCAGTTCTTC,CASSSRLAGAQYNEQFF,TRBV5-1,TRBD2,few,TRBJ2-1
TGTGCCAGCAGAGGACTCCGGGGAAGTCCTTCGATAAACGAGCAGTTCTTC,CASRGLRGSPSINEQFF,TRBV11-2,-,many,TRBJ2-1
TGTGCCAGCAGTAGGACAGGTGGTATTACAGATACGCAGTATTTT,CASSRTGGITDTQYF,TRBV6-1,TRBD1,many,TRBJ2-3
TGTGCCAGCAGGCCTACCATAGGGGGCGACTATGGCTACACCTTC,CASRPTIGGDYGYTF,TRBV12-3/TRBV12-4,TRBD1,few,TRBJ1-2
TGTGCCAGCTCACCACTTATGAGTGAGGGCAATCAGCCCCAGCATTTT,CASSPLMSEGNQPQHF,TRBV18,-,many,TRBJ1-5
TGTGCCAGCAGTCTCACCGGGACGGCTTCCTACAATGAGCAGTTCTTC,CASSLTGTASYNEQFF,TRBV7-9,-,-,TRBJ2-1
TGTGCCAGCAGCCCCGAGAGAGAGACCCAGTACTTC,CASSPERETQYF,TRBV11-2,-,-,TRBJ2-5
TGTGCCATTACTGAAGGGGTAATGAACACTGAAGCTTTCTTT,CAITEGVMNTEAFF,TRBV10-3,-,many,TRBJ1-1
TGTGCCAGCAGTTACCGCGCGGGCTTAGGGTACGAGCAGTACTTC,CASSYRAGLGYEQYF,TRBV6-6,-,-,TRBJ2-7
TGCAGTGCTAGAGAGTCCGGTTTGAGGGAAAAACTGTTTTTT,CSARESGLREKLFF,TRBV20-1,-,few,TRBJ1-4
TGTGCCAGCAGCTTCGGGACTTTAGCACAAGAGACCCAGTACTTC,CASSFGTLAQETQYF,TRBV7-9,-,many,TRBJ2-5
TGTGCCAGCTCACCACCCGGGACCGAGTCCTTCTATGGCTACACCTTC,CASSPPGTESFYGYTF,TRBV18,-,few,TRBJ1-2
TGTGCCAGCTCACCTGGGCTCAACACCGGGGAGCTGTTTTTT,CASSPGLNTGELFF,TRBV18,-,-,TRBJ2-2
TGTGCCAGCACCCTATTAGGAGGGTCCACCGGGGAGCTGTTTTTT,CASTLLGGSTGELFF,TRBV7-6,-,-,TRBJ2-2
TGTGCCAGCCGACGGATTGGGAACAATGAGCAGTTCTTC,CASRRIGNNEQFF,TRBV6-1,-,many,TRBJ2-1
TGTGCCAGCAGTGGAGGGGGCGTCCTCTCCTACGAGCAGTACTTC,CASSGGGVLSYEQYF,TRBV6-2/TRBV6-3,-,few,TRBJ2-7
TGCGCCAGCAGCTTGCCTAGCGGGAACACAGATACGCAGTATTTT,CASSLPSGNTDTQYF,TRBV5-1,TRBD2,many,TRBJ2-3
TGTGCCAGCAGTGACTCGGAGAGCTCCTACAATGAGCAGTTCTTC,CASSDSESSYNEQFF,TRBV6-4,-,few,TRBJ2-1
TGTGCCAGCAGCTTACTCCTGGACAGGGGATCTGGAAACACCATATATTTT,CASSLLLDRGSGNTIYF,TRBV7-9,TRBD1,-,TRBJ1-3
TGTGCCAGCAGCCGTACTAGCGGGGGGGAAGAGACCCAGTACTTC,CASSRTSGGEETQYF,TRBV7-2,TRBD2,many,TRBJ2-5
TGCAGCGTCTATGACAGTTATTATGGCTACACCTTC,CSVYDSYYGYTF,TRBV29-1,-,-,TRBJ1-2
TGTGCCAGCAGCTCTGTTTTGGAGACGAGAAGCAATCAGCCCCAGCATTTT,CASSSVLETRSNQPQHF,TRBV5-6,-,many,TRBJ1-5
TGTGCCAGCAAAGAAATGAGCGGAACCTACGAGCAGTACTTC,CASKEMSGTYEQYF,TRBV7-8,-,few,TRBJ2-7